This T cell receptor beta chain was sequenced in a study of Ad26.COV2.S vaccination and SARS-CoV-2 variants. Study context: In the COV1001 trial, the donor was in the Ad26.COV2.S arm.

Of note for this clone: What it recognizes is unknown.

Points from the study as a whole: TCR breadth and depth estimates may have understated total T cell responses.

Libraries were prepared by immunoSEQ multiplex PCR; TCRdb keeps only in-frame clonotypes and omits some of them. Seen here are about 350,000 clones, roughly 89% observed once, and the top ten hold 5%. CDR3 size: 17 residues. V dropped 4 bases and J dropped 1; count of bases not matched to a gene: 13. Germline assignment: CDR1 SGHKS and CDR2 YYEKEE (reference sequence). Treatment described: around 19 received Ad26.COV2.S at low or high dose, single or two shots; about five received placebo; per-sample allocation not given. Day 63 after the first injection of vaccine or placebo was the sampling time. Donation came from an adult in Boston who was aged 18-55 years.

J is TRBJ2-5 and V is TRBV5-5; TRBD1 agrees at 7 bases. The sequence was collected from a person between 18 and 65 years old who received the Ad26.COV2.S COVID-19 vaccine or a placebo. Sequencing used peripheral blood, obtained in a trial of Ad26.COV2.S vaccine versus placebo. CDR3 in DNA: TGTGCCAGCAGCCGATATGGGACAGCATATGCCCAAGAGACCCAGTACTTC. It specifies CASSRYGTAYAQETQYF. Combining the CDR3 with reference TRBV5-5 and TRBJ2-5 gives the whole variable domain DAGVTQSPTHLIKTRGQQVTLRCSPISGHKSVSWYQQVLGQGPQFIFQYYEKEERGRGNFPDRFSARQFPNYSSELNVNALLLGDSALYLCASSRYGTAYAQETQYFGPGTRLLVL.